The 8 T cell receptor beta chains below all came from one sample that was sequenced in a study of glioma-infiltrating T cells. The iRepertoire nested amplicon-rescue multiplex PCR amplified TCR alpha and beta CDR3s from RNA. TCRdb independently ran MiXCR on the multiplex PCR reads; one entry per CDR3 protein. The repertoire holds under 200,000 distinct CDR3 sequences, with more than 35% as singletons. Sequenced: glioma tissue, nonneoplastic brain tissue, or PBMCs (not recorded which). The receptors shown here come from a human donor with low-grade glioma or glioblastoma, undergoing nonglioma brain surgery, or in good health (not recorded which).

This clonotype came up many times. The V call is TRBV27, the J call TRBJ2-7; tentative D call: TRBD2 (5 bases). Germline V gene sequence: CDR1 MNHEY, CDR2 SMNVEV (reference sequence). The germline V and J ends were trimmed by 10 bases and 3 bases, with 16 bases remaining between them. The CDR3 runs 13 residues. CDR3 DNA sequence: TGTGCCACTGGTAGGCGGGCCCACTACGAGCAGTACTTC. Translating it yields CATGRRAHYEQYF.

In this sample, this clonotype turned up many times. V is TRBV28 and J is TRBJ2-2; D gene uncertain. CDR3 length: 13 amino acids. Looked up from germline, CDR1 is MDHEN and CDR2 is SYDVKM. Trimming left V 5 bases short and J 7 bases short, with 11 bases between. CDR3 loop: CASSQGPVGELFF. CDR3 coding DNA: TGTGCCAGCAGTCAAGGACCAGTCGGGGAGCTGTTTTTT.

This clonotype was seen just once. The V gene is TRBV12-3 or TRBV12-4, the J gene TRBJ2-1, with D maybe TRBD2 (5 bases). V shed 5 bases and J shed 6 bases, with 17 bases lying between them. This CDR3 has 15 amino acids. CDR3 region: CASSQLEGVPNEQFF. The CDR3 DNA reads as TGTGCCAGCAGTCAACTAGAGGGAGTCCCCAATGAGCAGTTCTTC.

This clonotype was counted at least ten times. V is TRBV7-6 and J is TRBJ2-1; 11 bases fit TRBD2. The V gene end was trimmed by 8 bases and the J gene end by 10 bases; junction bases not matched to a gene: 10. Looked up from germline, CDR1 is SGHVS and CDR2 is FNYEAQ. The CDR3 runs to 14 residues. CDR3 protein: CASQGLAGSLEQFF. The CDR3 DNA follows: TGTGCCAGCCAAGGACTAGCGGGTTCTCTGGAGCAGTTCTTC.

With regard to this clonotype: A much more abundant neighbour one base away suggests this may be a read error. The CDR3 spells CSARPGHGGDEQYF. The CDR3, as DNA: TGCAGTGCACGTCCGGGACATGGGGGGGACGAGCAGTACTTC. The rearrangement uses TRBV20-1 and TRBJ2-7; D is perhaps TRBD2 (7 bases). The ends were cut back, 6 bases at V and 5 bases at J, with 20 bases in the middle. The CDR3 is 14 residues long. Germline V gives CDR1 DFQATT, CDR2 SNEGSKA (reference sequence).

This clonotype was counted at least ten times. This chain connects TRBV29-1 to TRBJ1-2, with D maybe TRBD1 (6 bases). The germline gives CDR1 SQVTM, CDR2 ANQGSEA. The CDR3 extends over 11 amino acids. CDR3 coding DNA: TGCAAACAGGGATCTAACTATGGCTACACCTTC. Its translation: CKQGSNYGYTF.

In this sample, this clonotype turned up a few times. This chain links TRBV2 with TRBJ2-1; TRBD2 matches at 12 bases. The CDR3 loop spans 18 amino acids. After removal of 3 bases from V and 4 bases from J, the junction contained 10 bases not matched to a gene. Looked up from germline, CDR1 is SNHLY and CDR2 is FYNNEI. The CDR3 loop reads CASSESTSGSSNYNEQFF. CDR3 DNA sequence: TGTGCCAGCAGTGAGTCGACTAGCGGGAGCAGTAATTACAATGAGCAGTTCTTC.

This clonotype was detected many times. This chain uses TRBV28 with TRBJ1-2; a possible D gene is TRBD1 (5 bases). CDR1 is MDHEN, CDR2 SYDVKM, per germline. V lost 7 bases and J lost 0, with 12 bases in between. The CDR3 loop spans 14 amino acids. The CDR3 protein is CASTQGSPNYGYTF. Here the CDR3 DNA reads TGTGCCAGCACCCAGGGATCGCCTAACTATGGCTACACCTTC.